The 3 T cell receptor beta chains presented below share a single source sample, sequenced in a study of regulatory T cells in long-lasting Graves disease. Time point: persistent/refractory GD, antithyroid drugs over 5 years with positive TRAb. Making the TCR library involved RNA that had been extracted from PBMCs. Through Arm-PCR of CDR3 regions and iRepertoire HTBI primers, TCR beta libraries were built. TCRdb re-derived calls from the multiplex PCR reads in MiXCR, one entry per CDR3 protein. The table lists about 470,000 distinct CDR3 sequences, less than 25% of them singletons. The starting material was peripheral blood mononuclear cells (PBMCs), obtained when the disease was refractory, from a patient treated with antithyroid drugs. These receptors came from a female donor with Graves disease.

This chain connects TRBV9 to TRBJ2-2; D not resolved. V was pared by 0 bases and J by 4 bases, with 10 bases between. The germline V gene has CDR1 SGDLS and CDR2 YYNGEE. The CDR3 extends over 15 amino acids. This CDR3 is CASSVVGVGTGELFF. The CDR3 DNA is TGTGCCAGCAGCGTAGTGGGCGTGGGCACCGGGGAGCTGTTTTTT. Drawing the rest from reference TRBV9 and TRBJ2-2, the complete variable domain is DSGVTQTPKHLITATGQRVTLRCSPRSGDLSVYWYQQSLDQGLQFLIQYYNGEERAKGNILERFSAQQFPDLHSELNLSSLELGDSALYFCASSVVGVGTGELFFGEGSRLTVL.

This rearrangement joins TRBV6-1 to TRBJ2-1, with D tentatively TRBD2 (7 bases). Trimming left V 5 bases short and J 9 bases short, with 17 bases between. Germline CDR1 is MNHNS and CDR2 is SASEGT. This CDR3 has 14 amino acids. For the CDR3, the DNA is TGTGCCAGCAGTACTCTAGGGGGGGGTGGTGAGCAGTTCTTC. This gives the protein CASSTLGGGGEQFF.

This clonotype came up many times. This chain links TRBV7-2 with TRBJ1-1; D uncertain. Germline-derived CDR1 and CDR2 are SGHTA and FQGNSA. V lost 3 bases and J 2 bases, leaving 7 bases between the germline ends. The CDR3 extends over 13 amino acids. The CDR3 DNA reads as TGTGCCAGCAGCTTCCATGAAAACACTGAAGCTTTCTTT. Amino acid sequence: CASSFHENTEAFF.